The 7 T cell receptor beta chains reported below all come from one sample, sequenced in a study of blood T cells in healthy people across ages. For the second PCR, which ran for about 7 to 11 cycles, a sample-barcoded 5' primer and a J-beta primer mix were used. TCRdb re-derived calls from the 5' RACE reads in MiXCR, one entry per CDR3 protein. The table includes roughly 860,000 distinct CDR3 sequences, roughly 60% detected once. Sequencing was carried out using blood. These receptors were collected from a man aged 25-45 years in good health.

The rearrangement joins TRBV6-5 to TRBJ1-2; weak D call: TRBD1 (5 bases). The CDR3 loop spans 14 amino acids. Germline-derived CDR1 and CDR2 are MNHEY and SVGAGI. Trimming removed 5 bases at V and 4 bases at J, with 14 bases between. Written as DNA, the CDR3 is TGTGCCAGCAGTCTAACGGGACTCTCCTATGGCTACACCTTC. Protein sequence: CASSLTGLSYGYTF.

The chain joins TRBV5-1 to TRBJ2-1, with 10 bases aligning to TRBD1. This CDR3 has 16 amino acids. Germline V lookup: CDR1 SGHRS, CDR2 YFSETQ. The J segment lost 8 bases and the V segment lost 0 bases, leaving 8 bases of the junction unmatched. CDR3 sequence: CASSLEKGQGHDEQFF. The CDR3 DNA reads as TGCGCCAGCAGCTTGGAGAAGGGACAGGGGCACGATGAGCAGTTCTTC.

This clonotype showed up just a few times. V and J are TRBV7-3 and TRBJ2-1; 8 bases are a match to TRBD2. In germline, CDR1 is SGHTA, CDR2 FQGTGA. This CDR3 has 14 amino acids. The trim removed 3 bases at V and 5 bases at J, leaving 3 bases unmatched. CDR3 DNA: TGTGCCAGCAGCTTCAGCGGGGGTAACAATGAGCAGTTCTTC. Its protein is CASSFSGGNNEQFF.

In the case of this clonotype: A much larger clone differs from this one at a single base, so this may be a read error. The chain recombines TRBV6-5 with TRBJ2-1; perhaps TRBD2 as D (5 bases). This CDR3 contains 15 residues. CDR1 is MNHEY, CDR2 SVGAGI, per germline. V lost 8 bases, J lost 7 bases, and 21 bases lay in between. DNA for the CDR3: TGTGCCAGCCGGTTGAACTGGAGAGGGAAGAATGAGCAGTTCTTC. It is translated as CASRLNWRGKNEQFF.

This clonotype was counted between two and nine times. V usage is TRBV9 and J usage is TRBJ2-7, with TRBD1 matching 8 bases. Germline CDR1 reads SGDLS; CDR2 reads YYNGEE. V shed 3 bases and J 7 bases; nucleotides not matched to a gene: 9. The CDR3 consists of 14 residues. The CDR3 sequence: CASSATGESEEQYF. In DNA, the CDR3 is TGTGCCAGCAGCGCGACAGGGGAATCAGAGGAGCAGTACTTC.

This clonotype was counted a few times. The genes are TRBV28 and TRBJ2-1, with unresolved D. CDR1 and CDR2 (germline): MDHEN, SYDVKM. Deletions cut 6 bases from V and 0 bases from J, with 3 bases between. The CDR3 spans 12 residues. Written as DNA, the CDR3 is TGTGCCAGCAGGCGCTCCTACAATGAGCAGTTCTTC. Amino acids: CASRRSYNEQFF. The whole variable domain, remainder taken from reference TRBV28 and TRBJ2-1, is DVKVTQSSRYLVKRTGEKVFLECVQDMDHENMFWYRQDPGLGLRLIYFSYDVKMKEKGDIPEGYSVSREKKERFSLILESASTNQTSMYLCASRRSYNEQFFGPGTRLTVL.

The CDR3 here is CAISVRPTGANVLTF. CDR3 DNA sequence: TGTGCCATCAGTGTACGGCCAACTGGGGCCAACGTCCTGACTTTC. The chain joins TRBV10-3 to TRBJ2-6; D is unresolved. This CDR3 contains 15 residues. Germline V gene data show CDR1 as ENHRY and CDR2 as SYGVKD. The ends were cut back, 4 bases at V and 2 bases at J, with 9 bases in the middle.